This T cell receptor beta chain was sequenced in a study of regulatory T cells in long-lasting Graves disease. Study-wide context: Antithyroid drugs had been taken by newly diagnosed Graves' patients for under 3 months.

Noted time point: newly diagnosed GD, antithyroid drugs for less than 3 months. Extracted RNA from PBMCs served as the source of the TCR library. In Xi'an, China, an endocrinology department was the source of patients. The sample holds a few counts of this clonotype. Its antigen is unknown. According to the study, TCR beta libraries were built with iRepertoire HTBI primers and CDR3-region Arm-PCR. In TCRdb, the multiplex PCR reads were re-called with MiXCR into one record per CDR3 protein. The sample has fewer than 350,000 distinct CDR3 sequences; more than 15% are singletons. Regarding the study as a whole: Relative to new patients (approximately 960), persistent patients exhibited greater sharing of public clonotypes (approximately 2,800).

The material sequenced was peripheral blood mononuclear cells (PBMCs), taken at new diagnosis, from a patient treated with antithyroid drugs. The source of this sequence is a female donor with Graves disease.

In DNA, the CDR3 is TGTGCCAGTTCTGATGACAGGGGGGCGAACTATGGCTACACCTTC. Its translation: CASSDDRGANYGYTF. The chain combines TRBV7-9 with TRBJ1-2; 9 nucleotides line up with TRBD1. The germline V gene encodes CDR1 SEHNR and CDR2 FQNEAQ (reference sequence). J gave up 2 bases and V 9 bases, and 10 bases lay outside the gene matches. This CDR3 is built from 15 residues.